This T cell receptor (beta chain) was captured by sequencing in a study of T-cell memory formation after mild COVID-19. Points from the study as a whole: The study found contracting CD4+ clones mainly in CM and EM and contracting CD8+ clones in EMRA. A second wave expanding day 15 to 37 was CD4+-biased; contracting clones were balanced. A second wave of clones peaked on day 37, and their SARS-CoV-2 specificity went unconfirmed.

Germline V gives CDR1 DFQATT, CDR2 SNEGSKA (reference sequence). Trimming left V 6 bases short and J 6 bases short, with 18 bases between. CDR3 size: 13 residues. Of note for this clonotype: Its antigen is unknown.

TCR alpha and TCR beta cDNA libraries with sample barcodes and UMIs came from 5'RACE using constant-segment primers. TCRdb passed the 5' RACE reads through MiXCR, listing each CDR3 protein once. The sample lists roughly 150,000 distinct CDR3 sequences, roughly 15% occurring once. The sequence was collected from an adult woman who had mild COVID-19 (a few samples of this study predate the infection). Cell type and time point are not known. The specimen was PBMCs or a T cell subset sorted from them (not recorded which). This chain links TRBV20-1 with TRBJ2-7; D perhaps matches TRBD1 (5 bases). The CDR3 bases are TGCAGTGCCCAGACAGTATGGCGGCCCGAGCAGTACTTC. It translates to CSAQTVWRPEQYF.